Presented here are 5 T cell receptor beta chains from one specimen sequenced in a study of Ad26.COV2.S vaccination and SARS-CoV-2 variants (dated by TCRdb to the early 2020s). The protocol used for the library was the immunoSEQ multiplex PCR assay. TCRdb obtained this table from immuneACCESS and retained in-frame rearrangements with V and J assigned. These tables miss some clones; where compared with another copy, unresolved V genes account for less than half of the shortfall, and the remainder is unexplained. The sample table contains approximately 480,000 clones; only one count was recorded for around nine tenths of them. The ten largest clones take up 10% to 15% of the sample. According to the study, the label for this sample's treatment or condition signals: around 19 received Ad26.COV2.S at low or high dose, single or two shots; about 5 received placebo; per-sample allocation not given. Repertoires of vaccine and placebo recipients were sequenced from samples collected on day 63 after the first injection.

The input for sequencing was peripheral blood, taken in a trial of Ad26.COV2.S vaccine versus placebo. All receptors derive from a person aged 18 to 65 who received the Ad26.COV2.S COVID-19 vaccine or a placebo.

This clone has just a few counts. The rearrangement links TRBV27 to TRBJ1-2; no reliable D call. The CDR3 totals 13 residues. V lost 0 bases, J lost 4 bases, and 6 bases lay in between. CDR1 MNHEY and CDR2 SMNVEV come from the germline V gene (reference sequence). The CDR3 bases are TGTGCCAGCAGTTTATCTTATGGCTATGGCTACACCTTC. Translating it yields CASSLSYGYGYTF.

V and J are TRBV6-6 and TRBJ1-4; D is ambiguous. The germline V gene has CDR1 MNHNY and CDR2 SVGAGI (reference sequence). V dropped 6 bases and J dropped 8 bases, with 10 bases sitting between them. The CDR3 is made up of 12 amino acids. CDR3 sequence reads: CASRPSGEKLFF. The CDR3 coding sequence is TGTGCCAGCAGACCATCGGGGGAAAAACTGTTTTTT.

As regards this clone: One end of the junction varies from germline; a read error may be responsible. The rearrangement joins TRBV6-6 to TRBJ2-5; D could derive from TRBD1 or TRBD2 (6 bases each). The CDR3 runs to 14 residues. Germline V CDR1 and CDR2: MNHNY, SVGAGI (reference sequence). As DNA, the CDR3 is TGTGCCAGTCGGGGGCCCGGCGCTGCAGAGGCCCAGTACTTC. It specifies CASRGPGAAEAQYF.

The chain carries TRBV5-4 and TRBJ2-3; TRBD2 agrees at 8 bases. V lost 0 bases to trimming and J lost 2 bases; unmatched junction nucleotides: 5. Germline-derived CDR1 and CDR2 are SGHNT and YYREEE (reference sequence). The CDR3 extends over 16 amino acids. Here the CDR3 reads CASSLGASGHTDTQYF. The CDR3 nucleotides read TGTGCCAGCAGCTTGGGGGCTAGCGGGCACACAGATACGCAGTATTTT.

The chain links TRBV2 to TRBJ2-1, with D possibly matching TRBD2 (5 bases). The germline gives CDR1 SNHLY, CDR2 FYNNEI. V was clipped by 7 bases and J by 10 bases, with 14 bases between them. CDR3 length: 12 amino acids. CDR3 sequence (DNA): TGTGCCAGCAAGGGAGTCCAAAGGGAGCAGTTCTTC. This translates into CASKGVQREQFF.